This T cell receptor beta chain was captured in a study of blood T cell repertoires in COVID-19. The overall study: PBMCs, B-cell-depleted T cells, or T cells were the source of the cDNA or gDNA that made up the material.

Germline CDR1 and CDR2: SGHRS and YFSETQ. CDR3 length: 16 residues. Trimming cost V 4 bases and J 5 bases; bases outside gene matches: 6. How the authors handled the data: The authors estimated nucleated cell counts from reference gene primer amplification. Sequenced by immunoSEQ multiplex PCR; TCRdb stores in-frame clones only, minus some. Clone size and V and J calls were adopted from that table, with D and trimming inferred from the DNA. This sample has about 36,000 clones, with over 75% found just once. Source material: peripheral blood. The clonotype was recovered from a human donor in a cohort sampled during active or convalescent COVID-19. The donor label of this sample is uncertain. J is TRBJ2-3 and V is TRBV5-1; the match to TRBD2 covers 14 bases. The CDR3 loop reads CASSIAGLAGVDTQYF. DNA for the CDR3: TGCGCCAGCAGCATCGCGGGACTAGCGGGAGTAGATACGCAGTATTTT. Filled out from reference TRBV5-1 and TRBJ2-3, the complete variable domain reads KAGVTQTPRYLIKTRGQQVTLSCSPISGHRSVSWYQQTPGQGLQFLFEYFSETQRNKGNFPGRFSGRQFSNSRSEMNVSTLELGDSALYLCASSIAGLAGVDTQYFGPGTRLTVL.